These 9 T cell receptor beta chains came from one sample sequenced in a study of monozygotic twins with cystic fibrosis. Clones were sequenced by immunoSEQ multiplex PCR, and TCRdb holds only the in-frame ones, with some missing. This table holds approximately 21,000 clones, approximately 90% found once. The sequencing input was blood. These receptors were collected from a woman under 40 with cystic fibrosis.

This chain connects TRBV4-2 to TRBJ2-5, with TRBD2 identical over 15 bases. The CDR3 spans 17 residues. J lost 3 bases, V lost 2 bases, and 4 bases had no gene match. Germline V CDR1 and CDR2: LGHNA, YNFKEQ. The CDR3, as DNA: TGTGCCAGCAGCCAAAAATGGACTAGCGGGAGGGAAGAGACCCAGTACTTC. This encodes CASSQKWTSGREETQYF.

The gene calls are TRBV12-5 and TRBJ1-1; possibly TRBD1 for D (6 bases). Germline lookup yields CDR1 LGHNT and CDR2 FRNRAP. V shed 5 bases and J shed 1 base, with 17 bases lying between them. The CDR3 extends over 16 amino acids. The CDR3 sequence is CASGRQQGIRNTEAFF. Written as DNA, the CDR3 is TGTGCTAGTGGTCGACAACAGGGAATACGGAACACTGAAGCTTTCTTT.

V gene TRBV6-5 combines with J gene TRBJ2-5, with D perhaps assigned TRBD1 or TRBD2 (5 bases each). The CDR3 consists of 12 residues. Trimming took 6 bases from V and 5 from J, leaving 10 bases between them. Germline values: CDR1 MNHEY, CDR2 SVGAGI. CDR3 sequence: CASRYGAETQYF. CDR3 in DNA: TGTGCCAGCAGATACGGGGCGGAGACCCAGTACTTC.

The V and J genes are TRBV19 and TRBJ1-6, with TRBD1 matching over 8 bases. V lost 8 bases and J lost 7; bases outside the gene matches: 4. The CDR3 totals 13 residues. Germline loops: CDR1 LNHDA, CDR2 SQIVND (reference sequence). As DNA, the CDR3 is TGTGCCAGTGAAGACAGGGGAAATTCACCCCTCCACTTT. This gives the protein CASEDRGNSPLHF.

The CDR3 nucleotides are TGCGCCAGCAGCTTGGTGGGGACAGGGGAAGCTTTCTTT. Residues: CASSLVGTGEAFF. The rearrangement links TRBV5-1 to TRBJ1-1; 9 bases line up with TRBD1. V lost 0 bases and J lost 8; bases outside the gene matches: 2. The CDR3 runs 13 residues. The germline CDR1 and CDR2 sequences are SGHRS and YFSETQ. Drawing the rest from reference TRBV5-1 and TRBJ1-1, the complete variable domain is KAGVTQTPRYLIKTRGQQVTLSCSPISGHRSVSWYQQTPGQGLQFLFEYFSETQRNKGNFPGRFSGRQFSNSRSEMNVSTLELGDSALYLCASSLVGTGEAFFGQGTRLTVV.

This rearrangement joins TRBV19 to TRBJ1-2; 9 positions match TRBD1. The CDR3 covers 15 residues. The germline gives CDR1 LNHDA, CDR2 SQIVND (reference sequence). Trimming took 3 bases from V and 3 from J; bases not matched to a gene: 5. CDR3 nucleotide sequence: TGTGCCAGTAGTATGAGGGGACAGGGTTACTATGGCTACACCTTC. Protein: CASSMRGQGYYGYTF.

This chain links TRBV18 with TRBJ2-3, with 10 bases lining up with TRBD2. The germline gives CDR1 KGHSH, CDR2 LQKENI. V was clipped by 5 bases and J by 2 bases; unmatched bases: 10. The CDR3 covers 17 residues. CDR3 coding DNA: TGTGCCAGCTCATCAAGGTCTAGCGGGGGCCTCACAGATACGCAGTATTTT. This codes for CASSSRSSGGLTDTQYF.

J is TRBJ2-5 and V is TRBV5-1; D is possibly TRBD1 or TRBD2 (5 bases each). This CDR3 spans 15 amino acids. Germline V gene data show CDR1 as SGHRS and CDR2 as YFSETQ. V was clipped by 3 bases and J by 5 bases, with 17 bases between them. In DNA, the CDR3 is TGCGCCAGCAGCTGGGGCGGGCAGGGCAAGGAGACCCAGTACTTC. Its translation: CASSWGGQGKETQYF. Filled out from reference TRBV5-1 and TRBJ2-5, the complete variable domain reads KAGVTQTPRYLIKTRGQQVTLSCSPISGHRSVSWYQQTPGQGLQFLFEYFSETQRNKGNFPGRFSGRQFSNSRSEMNVSTLELGDSALYLCASSWGGQGKETQYFGPGTRLLVL.

This chain uses TRBV27 with TRBJ2-5, with D unclear. V shed 0 bases and J shed 2 bases, with 4 bases lying between them. Per germline, CDR1 MNHEY and CDR2 SMNVEV (reference sequence). The CDR3 is 13 amino acids. This CDR3 is CASSLSGQETQYF. The DNA of the CDR3 is TGTGCCAGCAGTTTATCAGGGCAAGAGACCCAGTACTTC.